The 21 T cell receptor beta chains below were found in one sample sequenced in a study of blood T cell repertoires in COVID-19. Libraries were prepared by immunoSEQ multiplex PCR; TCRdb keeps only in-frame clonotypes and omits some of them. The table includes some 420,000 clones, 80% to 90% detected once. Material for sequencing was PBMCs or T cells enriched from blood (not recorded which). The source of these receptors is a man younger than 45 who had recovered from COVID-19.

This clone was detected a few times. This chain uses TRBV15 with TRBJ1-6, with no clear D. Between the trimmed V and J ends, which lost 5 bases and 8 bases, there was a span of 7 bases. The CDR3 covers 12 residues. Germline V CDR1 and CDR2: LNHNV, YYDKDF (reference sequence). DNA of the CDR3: TGTGCCACCAGCCCCACAGATTCACCCCTCCACTTT. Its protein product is CATSPTDSPLHF.

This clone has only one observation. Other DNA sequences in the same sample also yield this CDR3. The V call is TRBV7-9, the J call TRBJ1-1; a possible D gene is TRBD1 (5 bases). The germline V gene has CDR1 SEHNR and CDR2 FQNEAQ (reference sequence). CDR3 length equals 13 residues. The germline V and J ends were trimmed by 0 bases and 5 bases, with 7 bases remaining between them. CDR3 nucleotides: TGTGCCAGCAGCTTAGCAGGGGATACTGAAGCTTTCTTT. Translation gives CASSLAGDTEAFF.

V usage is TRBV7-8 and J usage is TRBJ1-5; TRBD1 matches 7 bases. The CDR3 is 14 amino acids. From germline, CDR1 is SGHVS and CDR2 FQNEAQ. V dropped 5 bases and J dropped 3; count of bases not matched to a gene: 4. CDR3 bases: TGTGCCAGCAGCGAAGGGACAGCCAATCAGCCCCAGCATTTT. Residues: CASSEGTANQPQHF.

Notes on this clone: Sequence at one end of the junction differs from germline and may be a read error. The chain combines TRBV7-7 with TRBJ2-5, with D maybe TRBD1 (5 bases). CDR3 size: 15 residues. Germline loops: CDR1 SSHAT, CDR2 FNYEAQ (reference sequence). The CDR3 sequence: CASSPTTAPQETQYF. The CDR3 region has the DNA TGTGCTAGCAGCCCAACGACAGCCCCCCAAGAGACCCAGTACTTC. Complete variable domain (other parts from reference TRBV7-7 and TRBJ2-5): GAGVSQSPRYKVTKRGQDVTLRCDPISSHATLYWYQQALGQGPEFLTYFNYEAQPDKSGLPSDRFSAERPEGSISTLTIQRTEQRDSAMYRCASSPTTAPQETQYFGPGTRLLVL.

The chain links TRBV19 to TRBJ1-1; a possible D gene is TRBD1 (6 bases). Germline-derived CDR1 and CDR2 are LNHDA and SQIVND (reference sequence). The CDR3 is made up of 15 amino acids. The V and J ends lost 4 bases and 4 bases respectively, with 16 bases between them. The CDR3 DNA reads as TGTGCCAGTAGTACCACGTCGGGGGGCCGCACTGAAGCTTTCTTT. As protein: CASSTTSGGRTEAFF.

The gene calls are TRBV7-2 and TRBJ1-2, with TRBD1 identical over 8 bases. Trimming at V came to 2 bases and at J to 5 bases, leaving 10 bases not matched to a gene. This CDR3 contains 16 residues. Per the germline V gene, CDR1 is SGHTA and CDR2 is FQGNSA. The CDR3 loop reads CASSLLLGQGDYGYTF. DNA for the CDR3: TGTGCCAGCAGCTTACTTCTCGGACAGGGAGATTATGGCTACACCTTC.

In nucleotides, the CDR3 is TGTGCCACCCTCGCCGGGAGTATGTACGAGCAGTACTTC. Its translation: CATLAGSMYEQYF. The chain recombines TRBV10-3 with TRBJ2-7; weak D call: TRBD2 (6 bases). V dropped 10 bases and J dropped 4 bases, with 17 bases sitting between them. The CDR3 has 13 amino acids. The germline CDR1 and CDR2 sequences are ENHRY and SYGVKD.

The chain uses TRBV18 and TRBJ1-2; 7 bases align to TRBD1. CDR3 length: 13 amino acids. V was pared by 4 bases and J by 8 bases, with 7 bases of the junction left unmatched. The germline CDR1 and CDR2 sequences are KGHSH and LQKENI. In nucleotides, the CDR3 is TGTGCCAGCTCACAAGGGGGCGCGGGCGGCTACACCTTC. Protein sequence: CASSQGGAGGYTF. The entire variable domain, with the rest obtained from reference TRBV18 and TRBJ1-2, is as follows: NAGVMQNPRHLVRRRGQEARLRCSPMKGHSHVYWYRQLPEEGLKFMVYLQKENIIDESGMPKERFSAEFPKEGPSILRIQQVVRGDSAAYFCASSQGGAGGYTFGSGTRLTVV.

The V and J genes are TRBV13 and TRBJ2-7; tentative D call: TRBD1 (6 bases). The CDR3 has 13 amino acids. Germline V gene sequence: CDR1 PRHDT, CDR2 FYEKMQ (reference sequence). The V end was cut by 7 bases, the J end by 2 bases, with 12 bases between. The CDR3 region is CASMGDTTYEQYF. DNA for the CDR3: TGTGCCAGCATGGGGGACACAACCTACGAGCAGTACTTC.

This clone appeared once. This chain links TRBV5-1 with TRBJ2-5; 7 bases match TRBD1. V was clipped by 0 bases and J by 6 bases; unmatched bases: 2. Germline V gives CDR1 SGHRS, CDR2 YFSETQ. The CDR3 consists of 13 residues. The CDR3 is CASSLDRGQTQYF. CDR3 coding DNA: TGCGCCAGCAGCTTGGACAGGGGACAGACCCAGTACTTC.

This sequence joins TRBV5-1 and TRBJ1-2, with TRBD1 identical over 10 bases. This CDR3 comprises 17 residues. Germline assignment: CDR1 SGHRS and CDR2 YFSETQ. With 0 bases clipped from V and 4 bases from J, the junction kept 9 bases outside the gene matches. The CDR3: CASSLAHFGTGVYGYTF. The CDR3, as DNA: TGCGCCAGCAGCTTGGCGCATTTCGGGACAGGGGTCTATGGCTACACCTTC.

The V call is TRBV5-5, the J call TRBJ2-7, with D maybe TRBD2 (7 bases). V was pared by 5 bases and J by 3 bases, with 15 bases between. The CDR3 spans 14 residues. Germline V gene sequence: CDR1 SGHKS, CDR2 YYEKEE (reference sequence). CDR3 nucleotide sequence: TGTGCCAGCAGGGGGGGGCACTCCAACTACGAGCAGTACTTC. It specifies CASRGGHSNYEQYF. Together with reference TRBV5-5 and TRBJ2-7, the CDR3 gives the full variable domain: DAGVTQSPTHLIKTRGQQVTLRCSPISGHKSVSWYQQVLGQGPQFIFQYYEKEERGRGNFPDRFSARQFPNYSSELNVNALLLGDSALYLCASRGGHSNYEQYFGPGTRLTVT.

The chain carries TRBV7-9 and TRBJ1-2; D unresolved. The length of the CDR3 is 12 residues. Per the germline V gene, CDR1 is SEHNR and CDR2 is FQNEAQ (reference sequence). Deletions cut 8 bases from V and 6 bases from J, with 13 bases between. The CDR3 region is CASLPQPNGYTF. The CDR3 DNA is TGTGCCAGCCTCCCACAGCCAAATGGCTACACCTTC.

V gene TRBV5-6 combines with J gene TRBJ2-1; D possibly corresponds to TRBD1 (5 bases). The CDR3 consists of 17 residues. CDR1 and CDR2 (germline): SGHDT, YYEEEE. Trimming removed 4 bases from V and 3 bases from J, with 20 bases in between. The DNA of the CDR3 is TGTGCCAGCAGCCCCCTCCGGGCGACAGACCACTACAATGAGCAGTTCTTC. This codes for CASSPLRATDHYNEQFF. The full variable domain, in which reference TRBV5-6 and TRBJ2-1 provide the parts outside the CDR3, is DAGVTQSPTHLIKTRGQQVTLRCSPKSGHDTVSWYQQALGQGPQFIFQYYEEEERQRGNFPDRFSGHQFPNYSSELNVNALLLGDSALYLCASSPLRATDHYNEQFFGPGTRLTVL.

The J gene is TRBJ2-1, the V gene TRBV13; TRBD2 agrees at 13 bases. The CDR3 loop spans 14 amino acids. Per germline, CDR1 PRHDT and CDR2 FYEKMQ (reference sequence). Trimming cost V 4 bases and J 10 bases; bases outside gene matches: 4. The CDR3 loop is CASSYGLAGVEQFF. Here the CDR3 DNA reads TGTGCCAGCAGCTACGGACTAGCGGGAGTGGAGCAGTTCTTC.

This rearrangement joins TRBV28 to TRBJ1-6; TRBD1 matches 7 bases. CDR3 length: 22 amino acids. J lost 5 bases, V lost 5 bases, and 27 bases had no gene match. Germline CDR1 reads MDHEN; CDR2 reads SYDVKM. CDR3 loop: CASSTSIFLRLRDSDNNSPLHF. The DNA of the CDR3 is TGTGCCAGCAGTACATCAATCTTCCTCCGCCTCCGGGACAGCGATAATAATTCACCCCTCCACTTT.

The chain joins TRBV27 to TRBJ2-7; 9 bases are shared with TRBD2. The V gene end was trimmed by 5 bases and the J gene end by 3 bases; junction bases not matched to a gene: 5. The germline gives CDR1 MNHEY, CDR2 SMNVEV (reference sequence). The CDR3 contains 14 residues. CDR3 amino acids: CASSRSGSHYEQYF. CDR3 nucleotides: TGTGCCAGCAGTCGTAGCGGGAGTCACTACGAGCAGTACTTC.

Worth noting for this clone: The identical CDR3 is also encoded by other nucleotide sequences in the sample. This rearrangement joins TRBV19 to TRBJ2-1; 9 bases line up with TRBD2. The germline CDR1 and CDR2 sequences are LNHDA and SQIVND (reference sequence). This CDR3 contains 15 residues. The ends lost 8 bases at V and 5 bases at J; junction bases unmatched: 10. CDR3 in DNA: TGTGCCAGTTCACGAGGGTTAGCGGGAGACAATGAGCAGTTCTTC. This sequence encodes CASSRGLAGDNEQFF.

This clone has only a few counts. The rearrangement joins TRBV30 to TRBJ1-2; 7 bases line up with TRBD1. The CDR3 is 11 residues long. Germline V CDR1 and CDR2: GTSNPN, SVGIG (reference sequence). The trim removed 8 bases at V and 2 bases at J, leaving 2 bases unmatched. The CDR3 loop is CAGGQNYGYTF. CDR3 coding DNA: TGTGCCGGGGGACAGAACTATGGCTACACCTTC.

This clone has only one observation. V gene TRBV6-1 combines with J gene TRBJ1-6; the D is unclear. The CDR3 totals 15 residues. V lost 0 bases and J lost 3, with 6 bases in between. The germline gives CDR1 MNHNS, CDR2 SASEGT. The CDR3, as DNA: TGTGCCAGCAGTGAAGCGGAGGGCTATAATTCACCCCTCCACTTT. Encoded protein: CASSEAEGYNSPLHF.

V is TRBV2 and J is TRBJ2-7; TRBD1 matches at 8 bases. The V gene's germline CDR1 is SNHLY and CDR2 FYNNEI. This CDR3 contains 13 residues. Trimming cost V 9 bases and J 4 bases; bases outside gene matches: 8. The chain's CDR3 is CARDGQGKYEQYF. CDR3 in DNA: TGTGCCAGGGATGGACAGGGCAAGTACGAGCAGTACTTC.